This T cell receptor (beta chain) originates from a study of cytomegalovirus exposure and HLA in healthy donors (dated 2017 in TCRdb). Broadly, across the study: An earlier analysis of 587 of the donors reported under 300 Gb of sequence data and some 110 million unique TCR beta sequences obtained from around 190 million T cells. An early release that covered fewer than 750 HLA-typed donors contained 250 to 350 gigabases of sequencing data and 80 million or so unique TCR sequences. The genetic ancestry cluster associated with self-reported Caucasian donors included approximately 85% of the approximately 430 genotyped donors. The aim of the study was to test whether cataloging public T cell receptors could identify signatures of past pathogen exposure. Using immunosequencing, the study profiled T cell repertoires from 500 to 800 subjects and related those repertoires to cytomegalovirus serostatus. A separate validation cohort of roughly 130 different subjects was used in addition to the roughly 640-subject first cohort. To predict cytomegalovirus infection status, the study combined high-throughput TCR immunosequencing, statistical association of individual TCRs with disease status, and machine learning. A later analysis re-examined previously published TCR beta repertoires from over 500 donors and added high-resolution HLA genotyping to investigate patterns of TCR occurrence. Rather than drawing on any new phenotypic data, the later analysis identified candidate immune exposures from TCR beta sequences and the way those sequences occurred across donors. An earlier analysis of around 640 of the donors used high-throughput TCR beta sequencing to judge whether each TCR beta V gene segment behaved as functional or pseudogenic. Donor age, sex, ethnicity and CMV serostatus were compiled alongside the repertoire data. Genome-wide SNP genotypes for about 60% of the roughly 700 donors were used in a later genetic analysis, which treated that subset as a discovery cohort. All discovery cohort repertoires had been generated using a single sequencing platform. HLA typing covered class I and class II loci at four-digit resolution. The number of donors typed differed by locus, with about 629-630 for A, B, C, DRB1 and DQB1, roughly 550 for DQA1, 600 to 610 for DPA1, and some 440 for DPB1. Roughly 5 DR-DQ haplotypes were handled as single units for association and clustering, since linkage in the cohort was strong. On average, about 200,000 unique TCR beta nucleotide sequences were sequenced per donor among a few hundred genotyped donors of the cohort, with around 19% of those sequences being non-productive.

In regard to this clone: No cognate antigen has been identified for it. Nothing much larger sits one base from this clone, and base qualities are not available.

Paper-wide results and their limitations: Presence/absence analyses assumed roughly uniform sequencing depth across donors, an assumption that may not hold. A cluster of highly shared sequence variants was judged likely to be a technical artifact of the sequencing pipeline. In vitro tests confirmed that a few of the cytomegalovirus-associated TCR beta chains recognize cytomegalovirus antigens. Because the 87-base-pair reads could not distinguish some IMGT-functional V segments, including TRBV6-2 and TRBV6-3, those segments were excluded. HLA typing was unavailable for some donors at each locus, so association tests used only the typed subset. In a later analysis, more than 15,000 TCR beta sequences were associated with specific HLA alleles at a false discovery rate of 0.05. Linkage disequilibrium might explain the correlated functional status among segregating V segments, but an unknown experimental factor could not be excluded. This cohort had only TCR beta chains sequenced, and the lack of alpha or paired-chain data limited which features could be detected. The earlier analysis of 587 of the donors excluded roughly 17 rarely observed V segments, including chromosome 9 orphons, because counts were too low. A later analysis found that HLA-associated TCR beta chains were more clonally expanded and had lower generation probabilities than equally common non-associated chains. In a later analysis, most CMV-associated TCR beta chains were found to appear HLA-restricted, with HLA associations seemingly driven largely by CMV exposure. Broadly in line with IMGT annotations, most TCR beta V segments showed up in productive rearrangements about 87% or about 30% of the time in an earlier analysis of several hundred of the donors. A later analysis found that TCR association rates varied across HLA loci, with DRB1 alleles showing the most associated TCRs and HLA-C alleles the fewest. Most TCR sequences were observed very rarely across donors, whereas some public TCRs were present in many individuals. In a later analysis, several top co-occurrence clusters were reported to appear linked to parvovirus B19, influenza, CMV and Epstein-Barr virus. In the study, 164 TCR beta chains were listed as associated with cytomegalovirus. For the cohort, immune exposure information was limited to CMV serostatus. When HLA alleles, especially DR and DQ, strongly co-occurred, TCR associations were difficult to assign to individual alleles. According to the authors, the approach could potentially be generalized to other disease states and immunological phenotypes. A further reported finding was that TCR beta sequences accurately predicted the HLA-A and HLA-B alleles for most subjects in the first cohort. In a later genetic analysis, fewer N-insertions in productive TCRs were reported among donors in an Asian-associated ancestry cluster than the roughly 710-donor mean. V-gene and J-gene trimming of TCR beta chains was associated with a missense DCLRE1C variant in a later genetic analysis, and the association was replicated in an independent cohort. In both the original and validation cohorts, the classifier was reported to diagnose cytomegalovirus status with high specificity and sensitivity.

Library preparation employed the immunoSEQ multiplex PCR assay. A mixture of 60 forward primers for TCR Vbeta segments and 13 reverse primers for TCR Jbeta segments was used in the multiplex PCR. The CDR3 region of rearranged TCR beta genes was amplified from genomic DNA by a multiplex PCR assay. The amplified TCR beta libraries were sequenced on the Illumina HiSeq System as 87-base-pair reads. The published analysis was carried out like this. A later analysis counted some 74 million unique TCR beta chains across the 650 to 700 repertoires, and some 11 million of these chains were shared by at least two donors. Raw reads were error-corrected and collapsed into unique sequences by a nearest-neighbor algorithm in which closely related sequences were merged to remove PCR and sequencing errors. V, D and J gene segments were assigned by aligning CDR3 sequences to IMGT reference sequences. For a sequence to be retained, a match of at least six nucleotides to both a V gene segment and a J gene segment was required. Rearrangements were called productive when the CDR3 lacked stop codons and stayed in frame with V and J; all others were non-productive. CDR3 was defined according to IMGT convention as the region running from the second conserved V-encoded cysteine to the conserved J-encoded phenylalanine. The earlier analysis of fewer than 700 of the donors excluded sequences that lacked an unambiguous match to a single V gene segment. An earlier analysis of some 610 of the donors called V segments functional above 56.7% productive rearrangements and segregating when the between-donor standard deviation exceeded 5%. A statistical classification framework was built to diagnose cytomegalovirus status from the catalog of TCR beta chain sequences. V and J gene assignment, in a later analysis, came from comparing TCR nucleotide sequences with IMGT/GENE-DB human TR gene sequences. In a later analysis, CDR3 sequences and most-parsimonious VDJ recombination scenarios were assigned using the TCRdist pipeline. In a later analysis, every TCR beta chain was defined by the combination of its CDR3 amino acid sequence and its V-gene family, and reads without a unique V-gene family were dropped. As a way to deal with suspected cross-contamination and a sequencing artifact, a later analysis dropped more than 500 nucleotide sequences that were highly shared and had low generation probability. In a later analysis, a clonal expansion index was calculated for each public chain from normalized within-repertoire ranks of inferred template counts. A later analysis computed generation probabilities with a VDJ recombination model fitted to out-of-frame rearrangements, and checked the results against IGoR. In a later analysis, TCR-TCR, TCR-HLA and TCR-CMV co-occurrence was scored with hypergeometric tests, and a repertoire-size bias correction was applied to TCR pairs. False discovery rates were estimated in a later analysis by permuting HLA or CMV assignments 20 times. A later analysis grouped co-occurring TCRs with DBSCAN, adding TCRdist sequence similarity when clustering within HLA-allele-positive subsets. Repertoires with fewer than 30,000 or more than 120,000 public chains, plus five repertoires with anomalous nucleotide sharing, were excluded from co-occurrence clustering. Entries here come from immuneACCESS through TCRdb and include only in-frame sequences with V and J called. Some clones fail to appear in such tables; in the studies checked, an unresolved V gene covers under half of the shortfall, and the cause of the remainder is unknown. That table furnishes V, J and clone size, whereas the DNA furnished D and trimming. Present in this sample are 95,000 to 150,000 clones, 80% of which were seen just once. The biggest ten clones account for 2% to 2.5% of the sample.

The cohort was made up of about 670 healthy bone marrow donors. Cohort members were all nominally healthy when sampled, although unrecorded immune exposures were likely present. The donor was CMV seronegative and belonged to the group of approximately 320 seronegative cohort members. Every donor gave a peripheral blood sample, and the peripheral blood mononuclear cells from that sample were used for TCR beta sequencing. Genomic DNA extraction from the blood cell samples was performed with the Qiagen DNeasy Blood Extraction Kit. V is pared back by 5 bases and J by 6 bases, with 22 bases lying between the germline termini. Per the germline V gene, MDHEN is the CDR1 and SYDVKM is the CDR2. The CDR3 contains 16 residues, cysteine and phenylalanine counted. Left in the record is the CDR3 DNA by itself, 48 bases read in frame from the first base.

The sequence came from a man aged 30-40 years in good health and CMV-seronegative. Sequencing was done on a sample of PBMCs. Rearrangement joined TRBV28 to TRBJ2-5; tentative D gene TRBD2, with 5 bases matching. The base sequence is TGTGCCAGCAGTCCGTATCAGAGTACCCCGGGGAAGACCCAGTACTTC. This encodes CASSPYQSTPGKTQYF. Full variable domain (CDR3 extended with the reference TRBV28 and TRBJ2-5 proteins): DVKVTQSSRYLVKRTGEKVFLECVQDMDHENMFWYRQDPGLGLRLIYFSYDVKMKEKGDIPEGYSVSREKKERFSLILESASTNQTSMYLCASSPYQSTPGKTQYFGPGTRLLVL.